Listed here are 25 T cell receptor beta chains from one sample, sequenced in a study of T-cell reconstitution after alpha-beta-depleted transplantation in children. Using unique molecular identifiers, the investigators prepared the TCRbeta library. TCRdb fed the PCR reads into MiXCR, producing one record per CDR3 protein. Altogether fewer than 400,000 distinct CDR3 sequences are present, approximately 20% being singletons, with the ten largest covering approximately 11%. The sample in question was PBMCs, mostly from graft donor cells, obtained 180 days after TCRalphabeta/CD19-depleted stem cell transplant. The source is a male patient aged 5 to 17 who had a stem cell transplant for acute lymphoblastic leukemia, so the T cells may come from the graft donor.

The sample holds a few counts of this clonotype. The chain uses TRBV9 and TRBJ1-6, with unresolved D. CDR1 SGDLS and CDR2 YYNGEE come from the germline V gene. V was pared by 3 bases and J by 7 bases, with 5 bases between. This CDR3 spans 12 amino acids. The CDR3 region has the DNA TGTGCCAGCAGCGCCACCAATTCACCCCTCCACTTT. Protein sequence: CASSATNSPLHF.

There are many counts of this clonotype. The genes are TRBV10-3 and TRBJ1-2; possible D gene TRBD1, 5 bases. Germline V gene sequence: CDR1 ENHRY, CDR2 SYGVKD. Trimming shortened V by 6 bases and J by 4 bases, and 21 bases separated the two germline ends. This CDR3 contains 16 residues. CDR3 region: CAIRGDRTPLGYGYTF. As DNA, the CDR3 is TGTGCCATCAGGGGAGACAGAACCCCTCTGGGCTATGGCTACACCTTC.

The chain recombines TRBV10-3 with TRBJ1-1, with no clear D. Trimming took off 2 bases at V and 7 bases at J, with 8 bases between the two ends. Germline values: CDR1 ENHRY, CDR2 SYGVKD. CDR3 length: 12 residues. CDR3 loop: CAISEGGFEAFF. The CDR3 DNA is TGTGCCATCAGTGAGGGAGGGTTTGAAGCTTTCTTT.

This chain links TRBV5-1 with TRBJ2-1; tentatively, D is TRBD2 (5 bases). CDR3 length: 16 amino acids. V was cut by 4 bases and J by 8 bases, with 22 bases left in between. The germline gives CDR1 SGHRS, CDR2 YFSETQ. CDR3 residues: CASSPPTTWGRHEQFF. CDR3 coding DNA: TGCGCCAGCAGCCCCCCGACTACTTGGGGTCGTCATGAGCAGTTCTTC.

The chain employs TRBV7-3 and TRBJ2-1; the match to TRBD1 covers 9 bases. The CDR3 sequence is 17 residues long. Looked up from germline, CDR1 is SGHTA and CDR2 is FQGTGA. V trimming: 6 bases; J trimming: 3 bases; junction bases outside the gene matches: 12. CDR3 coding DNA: TGTGCCAGCAGTTCTGCCTTTGGACAGGGGCGCTACAATGAGCAGTTCTTC. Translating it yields CASSSAFGQGRYNEQFF. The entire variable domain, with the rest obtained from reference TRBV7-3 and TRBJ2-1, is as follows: GAGVSQTPSNKVTEKGKYVELRCDPISGHTALYWYRQSLGQGPEFLIYFQGTGAADDSGLPNDRFFAVRPEGSVSTLKIQRTERGDSAVYLCASSSAFGQGRYNEQFFGPGTRLTVL.

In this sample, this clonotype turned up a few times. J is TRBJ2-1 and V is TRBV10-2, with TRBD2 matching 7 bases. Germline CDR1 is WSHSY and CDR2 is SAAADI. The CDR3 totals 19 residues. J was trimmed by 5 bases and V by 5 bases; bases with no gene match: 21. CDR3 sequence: CASSLSLKPSGGPNNEQFF. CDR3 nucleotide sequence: TGCGCCAGCAGTCTATCGCTTAAGCCTAGCGGAGGGCCAAACAATGAGCAGTTCTTC.

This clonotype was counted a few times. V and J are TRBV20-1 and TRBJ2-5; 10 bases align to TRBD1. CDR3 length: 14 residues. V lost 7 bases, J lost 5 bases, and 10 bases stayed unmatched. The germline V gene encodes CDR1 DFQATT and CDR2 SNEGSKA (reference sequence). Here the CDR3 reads CSDSKDRGLETQYF. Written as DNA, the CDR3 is TGCAGTGATAGCAAAGACAGGGGGCTCGAGACCCAGTACTTC.

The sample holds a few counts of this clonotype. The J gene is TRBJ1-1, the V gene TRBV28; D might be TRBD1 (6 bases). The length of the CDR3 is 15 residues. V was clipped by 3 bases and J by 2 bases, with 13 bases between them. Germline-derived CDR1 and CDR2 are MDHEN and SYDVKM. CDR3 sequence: CASSLGGLGNTEAFF. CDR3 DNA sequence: TGTGCCAGCAGTTTGGGGGGGCTAGGAAACACTGAAGCTTTCTTT.

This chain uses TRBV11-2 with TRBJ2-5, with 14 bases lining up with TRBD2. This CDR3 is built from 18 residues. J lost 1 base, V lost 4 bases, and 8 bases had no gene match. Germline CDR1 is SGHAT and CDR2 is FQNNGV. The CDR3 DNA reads TGTGCCAGCAGCTCGGGACTAGCGGGAGCAGTAAGCCAAGAGACCCAGTACTTC. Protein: CASSSGLAGAVSQETQYF.

CDR3 nucleotides: TGTGCCAGCAGTCTCCCGAGCGGGATTGGGGAAAAACTGTTTTTT. Its protein product is CASSLPSGIGEKLFF. The chain couples TRBV28 to TRBJ1-4; D is undetermined. The CDR3 contains 15 residues. Germline-derived CDR1 and CDR2 are MDHEN and SYDVKM. V lost 5 bases, J lost 8 bases, and 18 bases lay in between.

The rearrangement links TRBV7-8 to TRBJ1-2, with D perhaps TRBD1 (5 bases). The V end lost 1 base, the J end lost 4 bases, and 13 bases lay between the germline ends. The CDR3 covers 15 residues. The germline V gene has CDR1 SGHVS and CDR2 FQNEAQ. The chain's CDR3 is CASSLVGGFSYGYTF. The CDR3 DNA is TGTGCCAGCAGCTTAGTTGGGGGATTTAGCTATGGCTACACCTTC.

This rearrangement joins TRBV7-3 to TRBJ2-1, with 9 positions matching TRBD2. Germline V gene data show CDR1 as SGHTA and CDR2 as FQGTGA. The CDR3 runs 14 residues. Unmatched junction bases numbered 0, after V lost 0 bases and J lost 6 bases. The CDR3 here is CASSLTSGSNEQFF. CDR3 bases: TGTGCCAGCAGCTTAACTAGCGGGAGCAATGAGCAGTTCTTC.

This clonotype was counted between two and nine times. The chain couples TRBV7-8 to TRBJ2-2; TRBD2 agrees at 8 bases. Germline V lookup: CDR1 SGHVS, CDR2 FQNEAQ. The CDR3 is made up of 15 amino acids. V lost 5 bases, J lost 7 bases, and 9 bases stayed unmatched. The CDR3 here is CASSQRRGRSGELFF. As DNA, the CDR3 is TGTGCCAGCAGCCAGAGGCGCGGGAGGAGCGGGGAGCTGTTTTTT. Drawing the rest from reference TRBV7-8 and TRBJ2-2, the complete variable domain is GAGVSQSPRYKVAKRGQDVALRCDPISGHVSLFWYQQALGQGPEFLTYFQNEAQLDKSGLPSDRFFAERPEGSVSTLKIQRTQQEDSAVYLCASSQRRGRSGELFFGEGSRLTVL.

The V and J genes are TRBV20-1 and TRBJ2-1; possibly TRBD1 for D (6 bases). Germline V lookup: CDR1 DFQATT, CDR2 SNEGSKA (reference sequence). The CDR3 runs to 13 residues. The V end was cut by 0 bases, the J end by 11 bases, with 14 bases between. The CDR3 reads CSAREYTGIKQFF. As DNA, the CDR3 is TGCAGTGCTAGAGAATATACAGGGATAAAGCAGTTCTTC.

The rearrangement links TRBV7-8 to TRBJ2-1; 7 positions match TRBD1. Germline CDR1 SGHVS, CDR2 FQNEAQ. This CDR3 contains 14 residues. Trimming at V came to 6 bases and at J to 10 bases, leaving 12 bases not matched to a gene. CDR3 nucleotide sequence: TGTGCCAGCAGTCGCCTCTTAGACAGGGTAGAGCAGTTCTTC. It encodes CASSRLLDRVEQFF.

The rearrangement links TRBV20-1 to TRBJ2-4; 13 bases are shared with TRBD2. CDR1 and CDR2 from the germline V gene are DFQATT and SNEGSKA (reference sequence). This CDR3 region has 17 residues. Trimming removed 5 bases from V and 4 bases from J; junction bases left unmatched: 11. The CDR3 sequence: CSAAFLTSGRTKNIQYF. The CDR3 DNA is TGCAGTGCTGCTTTCTTGACTAGCGGGAGGACAAAAAACATTCAGTACTTC.

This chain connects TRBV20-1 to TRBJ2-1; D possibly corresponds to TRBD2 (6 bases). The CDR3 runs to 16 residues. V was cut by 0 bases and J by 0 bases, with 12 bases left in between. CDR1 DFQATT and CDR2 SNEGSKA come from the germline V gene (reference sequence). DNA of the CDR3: TGCAGTGCTAGAGATCTTAGCGGAAGCTCCTACAATGAGCAGTTCTTC. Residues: CSARDLSGSSYNEQFF.

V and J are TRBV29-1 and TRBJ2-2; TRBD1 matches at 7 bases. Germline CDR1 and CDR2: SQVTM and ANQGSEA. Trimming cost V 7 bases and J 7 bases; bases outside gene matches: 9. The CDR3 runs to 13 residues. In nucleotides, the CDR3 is TGCAGCGGAGGGGACAGAAGGGTCGGGGAGCTGTTTTTT. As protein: CSGGDRRVGELFF.

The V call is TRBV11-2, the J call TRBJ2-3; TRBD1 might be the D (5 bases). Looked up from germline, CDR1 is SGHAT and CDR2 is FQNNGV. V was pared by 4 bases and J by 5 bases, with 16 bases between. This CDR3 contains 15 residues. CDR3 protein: CASSWSWGTGDTQYF. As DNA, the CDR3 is TGTGCCAGCAGCTGGTCATGGGGCACTGGAGATACGCAGTATTTT.

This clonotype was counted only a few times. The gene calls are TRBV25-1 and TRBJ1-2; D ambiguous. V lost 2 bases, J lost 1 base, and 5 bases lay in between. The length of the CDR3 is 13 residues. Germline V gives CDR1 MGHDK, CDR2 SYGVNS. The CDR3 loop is CASSEGINYGYTF. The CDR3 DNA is TGTGCCAGCAGTGAAGGGATTAACTATGGCTACACCTTC.

Written as DNA, the CDR3 is TGTGCCAGCAGCAACCAGCGGGAGATTGCCGGGGAGCTGTTTTTT. It yields the protein CASSNQREIAGELFF. V usage is TRBV21-1 and J usage is TRBJ2-2; the tabulated D call, TRBD2, remains unverified against the DNA. TRBV21-1 is marked as a pseudogene. The CDR3 sequence is 15 residues long.

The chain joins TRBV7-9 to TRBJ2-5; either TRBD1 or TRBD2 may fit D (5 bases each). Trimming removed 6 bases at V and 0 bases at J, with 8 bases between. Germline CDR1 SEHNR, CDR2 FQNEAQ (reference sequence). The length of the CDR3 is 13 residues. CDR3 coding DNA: TGTGCCAGCAGGGAGGACAACCAAGAGACCCAGTACTTC. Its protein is CASREDNQETQYF.

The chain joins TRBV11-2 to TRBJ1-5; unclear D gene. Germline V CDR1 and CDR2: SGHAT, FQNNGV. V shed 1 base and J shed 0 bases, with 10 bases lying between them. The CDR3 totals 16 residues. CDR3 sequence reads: CASSLVGSYSNQPQHF. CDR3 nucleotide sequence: TGTGCCAGCAGCTTAGTGGGGAGTTATAGCAATCAGCCCCAGCATTTT. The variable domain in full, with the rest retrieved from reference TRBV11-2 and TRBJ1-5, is EAGVAQSPRYKIIEKRQSVAFWCNPISGHATLYWYQQILGQGPKLLIQFQNNGVVDDSQLPKDRFSAERLKGVDSTLKIQPAKLEDSAVYLCASSLVGSYSNQPQHFGDGTRLSIL.

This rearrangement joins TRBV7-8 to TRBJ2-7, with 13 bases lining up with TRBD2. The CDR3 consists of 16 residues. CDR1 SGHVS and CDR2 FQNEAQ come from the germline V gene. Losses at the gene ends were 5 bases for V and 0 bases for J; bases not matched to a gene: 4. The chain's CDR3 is CASSIGTSGASYEQYF. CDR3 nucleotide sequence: TGTGCCAGCAGCATCGGGACTAGCGGGGCCTCCTACGAGCAGTACTTC.

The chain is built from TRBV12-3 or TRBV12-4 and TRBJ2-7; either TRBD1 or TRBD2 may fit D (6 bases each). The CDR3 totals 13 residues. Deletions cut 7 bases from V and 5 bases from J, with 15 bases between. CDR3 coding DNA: TGTGCCAGCAACCAGGGGAGGTTGAACGAGCAGTACTTC. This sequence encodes CASNQGRLNEQYF.